The 27 T cell receptor beta chains in this list originate from one sample, sequenced in a study of shared clonotypes between healthy human individuals. The protocol was immunoSEQ multiplex PCR, while the TCRdb copy is restricted to in-frame clones and leaves out a portion. The table has some 530,000 clones, around four fifths seen once; the top ten hold more than 10%. What was sequenced was PBMCs. The receptors stem from a woman aged 40 to 49 in good health. Some clones in this sample may be carry-over from other donors' samples.

The count of this clone is one. The CDR3 loop is CSAMTLYEQYF. CDR3 DNA: TGCAGTGCAATGACCCTCTACGAGCAGTACTTC. The J gene is TRBJ2-7, the V gene TRBV20-1; D remains unclear. Trimming cost V 6 bases and J 3 bases, with 9 bases left between them. CDR1 is DFQATT, CDR2 SNEGSKA, per germline (reference sequence). This CDR3 region has 11 residues.

Note on this clone: A far bigger clonotype differs at one base, so this is likely a read error. The chain combines TRBV30 with TRBJ1-6; D perhaps matches TRBD1 (5 bases). CDR3 length equals 15 residues. Germline loops: CDR1 GTSNPN, CDR2 SVGIG (reference sequence). The CDR3 DNA sequence: TGTGCCTGGAGGAACTCGGGGGGGACCAATTCACCCTTCCACTTT. Its translation: CAWRNSGGTNSPFHF.

DNA for the CDR3: TGTGCCAGCATCGGCTCTCGAGGGAACCGTGAGCAGTTCTTC. Translating gives CASIGSRGNREQFF. The V call is TRBV2, the J call TRBJ2-1; maybe TRBD2 (5 bases). V was pared by 7 bases and J by 9 bases, with 19 bases between. The CDR3 length is 14 residues. Germline CDR1 reads SNHLY; CDR2 reads FYNNEI.

The V gene is TRBV18, the J gene TRBJ2-7, with D unclear. The length of the CDR3 is 14 residues. CDR1 is KGHSH and CDR2 is LQKENI in the germline V gene. Trimming took 0 bases from V and 2 from J, leaving 8 bases between them. Here the CDR3 reads CASSPPLVPYEQYF. In DNA, the CDR3 is TGTGCCAGCTCACCACCATTGGTCCCCTACGAGCAGTACTTC.

The chain links TRBV28 to TRBJ2-5, with 8 bases lining up with TRBD2. CDR3 size: 17 residues. CDR1 is MDHEN and CDR2 is SYDVKM in the germline V gene. V shed 1 base, J shed 0 bases, and the junction held 7 bases outside the gene matches. Here the CDR3 DNA reads TGTGCCAGCAGTTTATCCTCCAGCGGGAGCTACCAAGAGACCCAGTACTTC. As protein: CASSLSSSGSYQETQYF.

This clone appeared once. The J gene is TRBJ2-5, the V gene TRBV27; 8 bases align to TRBD1. Trimming took 5 bases from V and 4 from J; bases not matched to a gene: 6. CDR1 is MNHEY, CDR2 SMNVEV, per germline (reference sequence). The length of the CDR3 is 14 residues. The CDR3 DNA reads as TGTGCCAGCAGTCGGGACAGGTCCTCAGAGACCCAGTACTTC. Its protein product is CASSRDRSSETQYF.

This rearrangement joins TRBV11-1 to TRBJ2-1; D not resolved. Germline values: CDR1 SGHAT, CDR2 FQDESV (reference sequence). V was clipped by 5 bases and J by 1 base, with 12 bases between them. This CDR3 contains 15 residues. For the CDR3, the DNA is TGTGCCAGCAGCCCCCTCGGAGTGTCCTACAATGAGCAGTTCTTC. Amino acids: CASSPLGVSYNEQFF.

The rearrangement links TRBV19 to TRBJ1-3; TRBD1 might be the D (5 bases). This CDR3 comprises 16 residues. Trimming cost V 4 bases and J 2 bases, with 15 bases left between them. CDR1 is LNHDA, CDR2 SQIVND, per germline (reference sequence). CDR3 bases: TGTGCCAGTAGTACCCAGAGGGGTAGAGCTGGAAACACCATATATTTT. Its protein is CASSTQRGRAGNTIYF.

The rearrangement joins TRBV6-1 to TRBJ2-1; 11 bases align to TRBD2. Germline V gene data show CDR1 as MNHNS and CDR2 as SASEGT. The CDR3 spans 14 residues. V trimming: 6 bases; J trimming: 5 bases; junction bases outside the gene matches: 3. CDR3: CASRTSGGHNEQFF. CDR3 sequence (DNA): TGTGCCAGCAGAACTAGCGGGGGTCACAATGAGCAGTTCTTC.

This chain joins TRBV21-1 and TRBJ1-2; the table's D call of TRBD1 was not tested on the DNA. TRBV21-1 is deemed a pseudogene. The CDR3 sequence is 15 residues long. The CDR3: CASSIRRGPSYGYTF. CDR3 coding DNA: TGTGCCAGCAGCATTAGAAGGGGGCCTTCCTATGGCTACACCTTC.

This clone was observed at least ten times. The identical CDR3 is also encoded by other nucleotide sequences in the sample. The chain uses TRBV29-1 and TRBJ1-1; possibly TRBD1 for D (6 bases). The CDR3 runs 12 residues. V was pared by 2 bases and J by 5 bases, with 9 bases between. Germline lookup yields CDR1 SQVTM and CDR2 ANQGSEA. CDR3 residues: CSVEKGGTEAFF. The CDR3 nucleotides are TGCAGCGTTGAAAAGGGGGGAACTGAAGCTTTCTTT.

This chain connects TRBV15 to TRBJ2-1; D is possibly TRBD2 (5 bases). V lost 5 bases to trimming and J lost 4 bases, with 9 bases between them. CDR1 and CDR2 from the germline V gene are LNHNV and YYDKDF (reference sequence). The CDR3 has 13 residues. CDR3 amino acids: CATSGRGYNEQFF. As DNA, the CDR3 is TGTGCCACCAGCGGGAGAGGATACAATGAGCAGTTCTTC.

This clone has a single count. J is TRBJ2-7 and V is TRBV27; perhaps TRBD2 as D (6 bases). The CDR3 contains 12 residues. Trimming removed 5 bases from V and 4 bases from J, with 9 bases in between. CDR1 MNHEY and CDR2 SMNVEV come from the germline V gene (reference sequence). The CDR3 loop is CASSVGGYEQYF. CDR3 bases: TGTGCCAGCAGTGTCGGGGGATACGAGCAGTACTTC.

CDR3 loop: CAWSGRWGRGEKLFF. The CDR3 nucleotides are TGTGCCTGGAGTGGACGGTGGGGGAGGGGTGAAAAACTGTTTTTT. The chain uses TRBV30 and TRBJ1-4; maybe TRBD1 (5 bases). The germline V and J ends were trimmed by 1 base and 7 bases, with 16 bases remaining between them. Germline lookup yields CDR1 GTSNPN and CDR2 SVGIG (reference sequence). The CDR3 covers 15 residues.

The chain uses TRBV15 and TRBJ2-1; D may be TRBD1 (6 bases). In germline, CDR1 is LNHNV, CDR2 YYDKDF (reference sequence). The CDR3 is made up of 13 amino acids. Trimming left V 0 bases short and J 14 bases short, with 14 bases between. CDR3 amino acids: CATSRDPGTMEFF. CDR3 in DNA: TGTGCCACCAGCAGAGACCCGGGGACAATGGAGTTCTTC.

As regards this clone: The same CDR3 is also encoded by other DNA sequences in this sample. The chain carries TRBV2 and TRBJ1-5; TRBD1 is a possible D gene (5 bases). V was cut by 2 bases and J by 2 bases, with 7 bases left in between. The length of the CDR3 is 14 residues. Germline V gene data show CDR1 as SNHLY and CDR2 as FYNNEI. CDR3 protein: CASSEQGGNQPQHF. The CDR3, as DNA: TGTGCCAGCAGTGAACAGGGTGGCAATCAGCCCCAGCATTTT.

The chain links TRBV7-2 to TRBJ2-5; 9 bases agree with TRBD2. Germline V gene data show CDR1 as SGHTA and CDR2 as FQGNSA. V lost 4 bases to trimming and J lost 7 bases; unmatched junction nucleotides: 10. The CDR3 covers 15 residues. In DNA form, the CDR3 reads TGTGCCAGCAGCTCAAGCGGGGGGACCGCGGGGACCCAGTACTTC. This translates into CASSSSGGTAGTQYF.

This chain links TRBV7-3 with TRBJ2-1; D may be TRBD1 or TRBD2 (5 bases each). Trimming stripped 5 bases from V and 6 bases from J, with 17 bases between. In germline, CDR1 is SGHTA, CDR2 FQGTGA. CDR3 length equals 15 residues. Written as DNA, the CDR3 is TGTGCCAGCAGCCCCGCCGGGACGATCATCAATGAGCAGTTCTTC. Translation gives CASSPAGTIINEQFF.

This sequence joins TRBV11-2 and TRBJ2-5; 10 bases match TRBD2. The CDR3 consists of 17 residues. The V gene end was trimmed by 5 bases and the J gene end by 5 bases; junction bases not matched to a gene: 14. Germline CDR1 reads SGHAT; CDR2 reads FQNNGV. The DNA of the CDR3 is TGTGCCAGCAGCGGCACTGTTTTAGCGGGAGGCTCGGAGACCCAGTACTTC. This sequence encodes CASSGTVLAGGSETQYF. Using reference TRBV11-2 and TRBJ2-5 for the parts outside the CDR3, the full variable domain is EAGVAQSPRYKIIEKRQSVAFWCNPISGHATLYWYQQILGQGPKLLIQFQNNGVVDDSQLPKDRFSAERLKGVDSTLKIQPAKLEDSAVYLCASSGTVLAGGSETQYFGPGTRLLVL.

The CDR3 bases are TGTGCCAGCAGTTTATTGGGACTAGCGGGAAGAGAGACCCAGTACTTC. Amino acid sequence: CASSLLGLAGRETQYF. The rearrangement uses TRBV28 and TRBJ2-5, with 13 bases fitting TRBD2. Unmatched junction bases numbered 3, after V lost 1 base and J lost 4 bases. Germline CDR1 reads MDHEN; CDR2 reads SYDVKM. CDR3 length: 16 amino acids.

V is TRBV4-3 and J is TRBJ2-1; perhaps TRBD2 as D (5 bases). CDR1 is LGHNA, CDR2 YSLEER, per germline. This CDR3 comprises 15 residues. Between the trimmed V and J ends, which lost 1 base and 7 bases, there was a span of 14 bases. In nucleotides, the CDR3 is TGCGCCAGCAGCCAAGTTTTGACTACCAGAAATGAGCAGTTCTTC. As protein: CASSQVLTTRNEQFF.

This clone has just a few counts. In nucleotides, the CDR3 is TGCGCCAGCAGCTTGGCACAGCCGAACACTGAAGCTTTCTTT. Residues: CASSLAQPNTEAFF. The chain joins TRBV5-1 to TRBJ1-1; D unclear. Trimming cost V 0 bases and J 1 base, with 7 bases left between them. The CDR3 contains 14 residues. Germline V gives CDR1 SGHRS, CDR2 YFSETQ. The full variable domain, its missing parts supplied by reference TRBV5-1 and TRBJ1-1, is KAGVTQTPRYLIKTRGQQVTLSCSPISGHRSVSWYQQTPGQGLQFLFEYFSETQRNKGNFPGRFSGRQFSNSRSEMNVSTLELGDSALYLCASSLAQPNTEAFFGQGTRLTVV.

Points on this clone: Being one base from a much bigger clone, this may be a read error. V and J are TRBV7-8 and TRBJ1-4, with a weak D call TRBD1 (5 bases). This CDR3 region has 15 residues. The germline gives CDR1 SGHVS, CDR2 FQNEAQ. The germline V and J ends were trimmed by 0 bases and 7 bases, with 12 bases remaining between them. CDR3 region: CASSLASRGREKLFF. CDR3 nucleotide sequence: TGTGCCAGCAGCTTAGCGTCACGGGGACGTGAAAAACTGTTTTTT. The complete variable domain, with remaining parts taken from reference TRBV7-8 and TRBJ1-4, reads GAGVSQSPRYKVAKRGQDVALRCDPISGHVSLFWYQQALGQGPEFLTYFQNEAQLDKSGLPSDRFFAERPEGSVSTLKIQRTQQEDSAVYLCASSLASRGREKLFFGSGTQLSVL.

V and J are TRBV9 and TRBJ2-4; D not resolved. V lost 3 bases and J lost 8, with 12 bases in between. CDR1 is SGDLS, CDR2 YYNGEE, per germline. CDR3 size: 13 residues. CDR3 DNA sequence: TGTGCCAGCAGCGCCGACCCTGGGGACATTCAGTACTTC. Translated, it gives CASSADPGDIQYF.

A single count supports this clone. The chain has TRBV28 and TRBJ2-7; TRBD2 agrees at 12 bases. Germline trimming cut 5 bases from V and 3 bases from J; bases unmatched to any gene: 8. Per germline, CDR1 MDHEN and CDR2 SYDVKM. There are 16 residues in the CDR3. The CDR3 region is CASSLWTSGILYEQYF. CDR3 sequence (DNA): TGTGCCAGCAGTCTTTGGACTAGCGGGATCCTCTACGAGCAGTACTTC.

The CDR3 sequence is CASSPPGQGVYGYTF. The CDR3 DNA sequence: TGTGCCAGCAGTCCCCCGGGACAGGGGGTCTATGGCTACACCTTC. The rearrangement uses TRBV28 and TRBJ1-2; TRBD1 aligns across 11 bases. Germline V gene sequence: CDR1 MDHEN, CDR2 SYDVKM. V was pared by 5 bases and J by 4 bases, with 6 bases of the junction left unmatched. There are 15 residues in the CDR3.

This clone was observed a single time. The chain employs TRBV6-5 and TRBJ2-7; D is unclear. Germline assignment: CDR1 MNHEY and CDR2 SVGAGI. The CDR3 spans 15 residues. The ends were cut back, 0 bases at V and 2 bases at J, with 11 bases in the middle. The chain's CDR3 is CASSYSTPNTYEQYF. The DNA of the CDR3 is TGTGCCAGCAGTTACTCGACACCCAATACCTACGAGCAGTACTTC.